These T cell receptor beta chains were read from a single sample in a study of neurological immune-mediated disorders. TCRdb called the 5' RACE reads again in MiXCR, with one record for every CDR3 protein. The profile covers tens of thousands of distinct CDR3 sequences, with about 8.9% appearing a single time and under 15% taken by the ten largest. The specimen sequenced was PBMCs. The receptor set was obtained from a man aged 30-40 years in good health. CDR3s include the opening cysteine and the closing phenylalanine or tryptophan. The D gene is left open where the match is weak. Only part of the rows carry a size: once, few, many, or a class if the clone is expanded.

J gene	V gene	clone size	D gene	CDR3 DNA	CDR3 protein
TRBJ2-1	TRBV20-1	many	TRBD2	TGCAGTGCCTGGAATTTGGGGGAGGGCAAGGGTGAGCAGTTCTTC	CSAWNLGEGKGEQFF
TRBJ2-1	TRBV27	many	.	TGTGCCAGCAGTCCCAGCCTTCTAGCGCCCTCCTACAATGAGCAGTTCTTC	CASSPSLLAPSYNEQFF
TRBJ2-2	TRBV5-1	.	.	TGCGCCAGCAGCTTCGGTAGCGGGAACACAGGGGGGCTGTTTTTT	CASSFGSGNTGGLFF
TRBJ2-3	TRBV5-1	many	.	TGCGCCAGCAGCGCTTGGGGTAGCGTCACAGATACGCAGTATTTT	CASSAWGSVTDTQYF
TRBJ2-7	TRBV27	many	TRBD1	TGTGCCAGCAGTCTCCTCGACAGGGGCTACGAGCAGTACTTC	CASSLLDRGYEQYF
TRBJ2-1	TRBV7-8	few	TRBD1	TGTGCCAGCAGCTTAGGGCAGGGGGCCTACTACAATGAGCAGTTCTTC	CASSLGQGAYYNEQFF
TRBJ2-7	TRBV29-1	many	TRBD2	TGCAGCGTTGATTTTGCGGGAGCGAGGGAGCAGTACTTC	CSVDFAGAREQYF
TRBJ2-7	TRBV20-1	many	TRBD2	TGCAGTGCTATGACAGGACTAGCGGGAGGGCATGACTCCTACGAGCAGTACTTC	CSAMTGLAGGHDSYEQYF
TRBJ2-5	TRBV2	.	TRBD2	TGTGCCAGCAGTTTTCTAGCGGGTCCCCAAGAGACCCAGTACTTC	CASSFLAGPQETQYF
TRBJ1-4	TRBV7-9	many	TRBD1	TGTGCCAGCAAACGGGACAGTAATGAAAAACTGTTTTTT	CASKRDSNEKLFF
TRBJ2-1	TRBV11-1	many	TRBD1	TGTGCCACCCAAGCGAGGGGGCGATACAATGAGCAGTTCTTC	CATQARGRYNEQFF
TRBJ2-7	TRBV7-2	few	.	TGTGCCAGCAGCGGTCCAGGGGACGAGCAGTACTTC	CASSGPGDEQYF
TRBJ1-3	TRBV10-2	many	TRBD1	TGCGCCAGCACGCGGGACAGCAACTCTGGAAACACCATATATTTT	CASTRDSNSGNTIYF
TRBJ2-1	TRBV20-1	many	TRBD2	TGCAGTGCTGTGGGGACTAGCGGGAGGGCCTCCAATGAGCAGTTCTTC	CSAVGTSGRASNEQFF
TRBJ2-2	TRBV15	.	.	.	CATSREGGVYEQYFGPGTGELFF
TRBJ2-5	TRBV28	many	TRBD2	TGTGCCAGCAGTTTTGAACTACTAGCGGGAGAACAAGAGACCCAGTACTTC	CASSFELLAGEQETQYF
TRBJ1-1	TRBV4-1	.	.	TGCGCCAGCAGCCTAAGGGGGGAGAACACTGAAGCTTTCTTT	CASSLRGENTEAFF
TRBJ1-4	TRBV10-1	many	.	TGCGCCAGCAGCGAGCAGGGAAACGAAAAACTGTTTTTT	CASSEQGNEKLFF
TRBJ1-1	TRBV5-1	many	TRBD1	TGCGCCAGCAGCTTTACGGGACAGGGTGGCACTGAAGCTTTCTTT	CASSFTGQGGTEAFF
TRBJ1-5	TRBV28	many	.	TGTGCCAGCAGTTTACCCCGCCTGGAGGGCGCCTATAGCAATCAGCCCCAGCATTTT	CASSLPRLEGAYSNQPQHF
TRBJ2-5	TRBV15	many	.	TGTGCCACCAGCAGAGATGACGGGCAGACCCAGTACTTC	CATSRDDGQTQYF
TRBJ2-1	TRBV20-1	many	TRBD2	TGCAGTGCTAGACCGACTAGCGGGGGGTACAATGAGCAGTTCTTC	CSARPTSGGYNEQFF
TRBJ2-1	TRBV7-2	many	.	TGTGCCAGCAGCTTAGTAACTAGCAGCTACAATGAGCAGTTCTTC	CASSLVTSSYNEQFF
TRBJ2-7	TRBV25-1	many	TRBD2	TGTGCCACCTCGGGACTAGCCTTAACCTCCTACGAGCAGTACTTC	CATSGLALTSYEQYF
TRBJ2-2	TRBV6-2/TRBV6-3	many	.	TGTGCCAGCACCACGGGGGACACCGGGGAGCTGTTTTTT	CASTTGDTGELFF
TRBJ2-1	TRBV7-8	many	TRBD1	TGTGCCAGCAGCTCACGGACAGGGGGCATAGATGAGCAGTTCTTC	CASSSRTGGIDEQFF
TRBJ1-1	TRBV6-6	few	TRBD1	TGTGCCAGCACGGGACAGGGGAACACTGAAGCTTTCTTT	CASTGQGNTEAFF
TRBJ2-7	TRBV18	many	.	TGTGCCAGCTCACCACCTGGGACGACGGAGGAGCAGTACTTC	CASSPPGTTEEQYF
TRBJ2-7	TRBV20-1	many	.	TGCAGTGCTAGCCGGGGACAATTCCCCTACGAGCAGTACTTC	CSASRGQFPYEQYF
TRBJ2-1	TRBV9	many	.	TGTGCCAGCAGCGTAGCCTTAGACTATGAGGAGGGGGAGCAGTTCTTC	CASSVALDYEEGEQFF
TRBJ2-3	TRBV5-1	many	TRBD1	TGCGCCAGCAGCTTGGGGACAGGGGTCACAGATACGCAGTATTTT	CASSLGTGVTDTQYF
TRBJ2-1	TRBV27	.	.	TGTGCCAGCAGTCCCGGTCAAAAGCAGTTCTTC	CASSPGQKQFF
TRBJ2-3	TRBV29-1	many	.	TGCAGCGTGGGATGGGCAGGGTCCACAGATACGCAGTATTTT	CSVGWAGSTDTQYF
TRBJ2-1	TRBV5-1	many	.	TGCGCCAGCAGTGGCAATGAGCAGTTCTTC	CASSGNEQFF
TRBJ1-4	TRBV6-1	many	.	TGTGCCAGCAGTGATAAGGAAAATGGGGCCTTTAATGAAAAACTGTTTTTT	CASSDKENGAFNEKLFF
TRBJ2-4	TRBV20-1	many	TRBD2	TGCAGTGCTAGAGGCAATAGCGGGAGTACTGTCAAAAACATTCAGTACTTC	CSARGNSGSTVKNIQYF
TRBJ2-7	TRBV6-5	many	TRBD1	TGTGCCAGCAGTTCCGCAGGGGGCAGCAACGAGCAGTACTTC	CASSSAGGSNEQYF
TRBJ2-1	TRBV10-3	many	TRBD2	TGTGCCATCAGTGATCCCCTAGCGGGAGGCGGTCCGAGTGAGCAGTTCTTC	CAISDPLAGGGPSEQFF
TRBJ2-3	TRBV29-1	many	.	TGCAGCGTTGAAGAGCGACTAGTTACAGATACGCAGTATTTT	CSVEERLVTDTQYF
TRBJ2-1	TRBV3-1	many	TRBD2	TGTGCCAGCAGCCAAGGCGGGGGCAATGAGCAGTTCTTC	CASSQGGGNEQFF
TRBJ1-1	TRBV27	many	TRBD1	TGTGCCAGCAGTTTAGGGAGGGGGCGAGTCACTGAAGCTTTCTTT	CASSLGRGRVTEAFF
TRBJ2-2	TRBV5-1	.	.	TGCGCCAGCAGCTTAGAATGGAGAAGAACCGGGGAGCGGTTTTTT	CASSLEWRRTGERFF
TRBJ2-1	TRBV10-3	many	TRBD1	TGTGCCATCAGTGAAGGGACAGGGACCAATGAGCAGTTCTTC	CAISEGTGTNEQFF
TRBJ2-5	TRBV28	many	TRBD2	TGTGCCAGCAGTTTATTTGGCGGGAGGTGGGGGGAGACCCAGTACTTC	CASSLFGGRWGETQYF
TRBJ1-2	TRBV6-4	many	.	TGTGCCAGCAGCCCTACCTCCAGTGCTAACTATGGCTACACCTTC	CASSPTSSANYGYTF
TRBJ2-3	TRBV4-1	many	.	TGCGCCAGCAGCCAAGTCCACCCTAGCACAGATACGCAGTATTTT	CASSQVHPSTDTQYF